This entry describes one T cell receptor beta chain. This record comes from a study of cytotoxic CD8 clonotypes in ibrutinib-treated CLL. Germline CDR1 reads LNHDA; CDR2 reads SQIVND (reference sequence). V dropped 3 bases and J dropped 3 bases, with 15 bases sitting between them. This CDR3 is 15 amino acids long. Repertoires were generated with immunoSEQ multiplex PCR, while TCRdb's copy carries only in-frame clones and drops some. The table records 150,000 or so clones, roughly 90% of them present only once. V is TRBV19 and J is TRBJ2-7, with D possibly being TRBD2 (7 bases). Sequences were derived from PBMCs, sampled at disease progression, from a patient treated with ibrutinib. The sequence was obtained from a human donor with chronic lymphocytic leukemia. The CDR3 reads CASSIGGTPSYEQYF. The DNA for the CDR3 is TGTGCCAGTAGTATCGGGGGGACACCAAGCTACGAGCAGTACTTC. Supplemented by reference TRBV19 and TRBJ2-7, the full variable domain reads DGGITQSPKYLFRKEGQNVTLSCEQNLNHDAMYWYRQDPGQGLRLIYYSQIVNDFQKGDIAEGYSVSREKKESFPLTVTSAQKNPTAFYLCASSIGGTPSYEQYFGPGTRLTVT.